The next 25 T cell receptor beta chains were all read from a single sample in a study of early T cells in non-severe SARS-CoV-2 infection. TCRdb used MiXCR to reprocess the 5' RACE reads, holding one entry per CDR3 protein. Among some 82,000 distinct CDR3 sequences listed, around 10% were seen once. The sequenced sample consisted of whole blood. The receptors originated from an adult who was a healthcare worker with PCR-confirmed SARS-CoV-2 infection or an uninfected control (not recorded which).

This clonotype was seen a few times. The chain carries TRBV3-1 and TRBJ1-1; no clear D gene. The CDR3 is 16 amino acids. V was trimmed by 0 bases and J by 1 base, leaving 12 bases between them. CDR1 LGHDT and CDR2 YNNKEL come from the germline V gene (reference sequence). The CDR3 region is CASSQDMGARNTEAFF. The CDR3 bases are TGTGCCAGCAGCCAAGACATGGGAGCGAGGAACACTGAAGCTTTCTTT.

This clonotype has more than one count but fewer than ten. The chain uses TRBV7-2 and TRBJ1-1, with TRBD1 matching 11 bases. V trimming: 4 bases; J trimming: 4 bases; junction bases outside the gene matches: 2. Germline V gene sequence: CDR1 SGHTA, CDR2 FQGNSA. This CDR3 is built from 14 residues. The CDR3 loop is CASSWTGGGTEAFF. The CDR3 bases are TGTGCCAGCAGCTGGACAGGGGGCGGCACTGAAGCTTTCTTT.

This clonotype showed up many times. The V gene is TRBV24-1, the J gene TRBJ2-3, with 7 bases identical to TRBD1. Germline-derived CDR1 and CDR2 are KGHDR and SFDVKD. This CDR3 comprises 15 residues. V gave up 1 base and J gave up 4 bases; unmatched junction bases: 4. CDR3 bases: TGTGCCACCAGTGATTTTCCCACAGGGGCAGATACGCAGTATTTT. It translates to CATSDFPTGADTQYF.

This clonotype has a handful of counts. The CDR3 region is CASSLQGDYEQYF. The CDR3 DNA reads as TGTGCCAGCAGTTTACAGGGGGATTACGAGCAGTACTTC. This chain joins TRBV27 and TRBJ2-7, with 7 nucleotides matching TRBD1. Looked up from germline, CDR1 is MNHEY and CDR2 is SMNVEV (reference sequence). Trimming at V came to 2 bases and at J to 4 bases, leaving 2 bases not matched to a gene. The CDR3 is 13 residues long.

This clonotype was observed many times. V and J are TRBV5-1 and TRBJ2-5; D gene ambiguous. Trimming pared 4 bases from V and 3 bases from J, leaving 10 bases between. The V gene's germline CDR1 is SGHRS and CDR2 YFSETQ. The CDR3 loop spans 13 amino acids. This CDR3 reads CASSLTDKETQYF. The CDR3 DNA follows: TGCGCCAGCAGCCTCACAGATAAAGAGACCCAGTACTTC. Variable domain in full (rest from reference TRBV5-1 and TRBJ2-5): KAGVTQTPRYLIKTRGQQVTLSCSPISGHRSVSWYQQTPGQGLQFLFEYFSETQRNKGNFPGRFSGRQFSNSRSEMNVSTLELGDSALYLCASSLTDKETQYFGPGTRLLVL.

This clonotype was seen many times. CDR3 bases: TGTGCCAGCAGCTTGGAGGCTAGTTTTCCTAAAGATACGCAGTATTTT. It codes for CASSLEASFPKDTQYF. This chain uses TRBV5-4 with TRBJ2-3; D not resolved. This CDR3 comprises 16 residues. Trimming removed 0 bases at V and 5 bases at J, with 16 bases between. In germline, CDR1 is SGHNT, CDR2 YYREEE (reference sequence).

This clonotype was seen repeatedly, ten times or more. The gene calls are TRBV7-9 and TRBJ2-5; 8 nucleotides match TRBD1. The CDR3 length is 13 residues. Germline CDR1 SEHNR, CDR2 FQNEAQ (reference sequence). Unmatched junction bases numbered 3, after V lost 5 bases and J lost 4 bases. CDR3 in amino acids: CASSTRGRETQYF. The CDR3 DNA is TGTGCCAGCAGCACCAGGGGGCGAGAGACCCAGTACTTC.

This clonotype was observed a handful of times. The V call is TRBV11-2, the J call TRBJ1-3; 7 bases match TRBD1. Trimming at V came to 5 bases and at J to 1 base, leaving 5 bases not matched to a gene. Germline V CDR1 and CDR2: SGHAT, FQNNGV. The CDR3 runs 15 residues. This CDR3 reads CASSLLTGSGNTIYF. Here the CDR3 DNA reads TGTGCCAGCAGCCTCTTGACAGGGTCTGGAAACACCATATATTTT. Drawing the rest from reference TRBV11-2 and TRBJ1-3, the complete variable domain is EAGVAQSPRYKIIEKRQSVAFWCNPISGHATLYWYQQILGQGPKLLIQFQNNGVVDDSQLPKDRFSAERLKGVDSTLKIQPAKLEDSAVYLCASSLLTGSGNTIYFGEGSWLTVV.

This clonotype has a count of ten or more. The CDR3 spells CSARSATSLSYNEQFF. The CDR3 DNA reads as TGCAGTGCTAGATCGGCGACTAGCCTTTCCTACAATGAGCAGTTCTTC. The chain recombines TRBV20-1 with TRBJ2-1; 7 nucleotides match TRBD2. V was pared by 2 bases and J by 1 base, with 8 bases of the junction left unmatched. Germline CDR1 and CDR2: DFQATT and SNEGSKA (reference sequence). The CDR3 loop spans 16 amino acids.

As concerns this clonotype: Given a much more abundant clone one base away, this may be a read error. The rearrangement uses TRBV7-9 and TRBJ1-1; D is ambiguous. CDR3 size: 14 residues. Germline CDR1 SEHNR, CDR2 FQNEAQ (reference sequence). Trimming took off 5 bases at V and 4 bases at J, with 14 bases between the two ends. CDR3: CASSPNAEGTEAFF. CDR3 in DNA: TGTGCCAGCAGCCCCAACGCGGAAGGCACTGAAGCTTTCTTT.

The chain recombines TRBV19 with TRBJ2-1; perhaps D is TRBD1 or TRBD2 (5 bases each). Germline values: CDR1 LNHDA, CDR2 SQIVND (reference sequence). This CDR3 has 15 residues. The germline V and J ends were trimmed by 5 bases and 4 bases, with 15 bases remaining between them. The CDR3 here is CASSDGTALYNEQFF. The CDR3 coding sequence is TGTGCCAGTAGTGACGGGACGGCGCTTTACAATGAGCAGTTCTTC.

This clonotype was observed a few times. The chain couples TRBV12-3 or TRBV12-4 to TRBJ1-1, with D possibly being TRBD1 (5 bases). Trimming cost V 7 bases and J 1 base, with 13 bases left between them. This CDR3 is 14 amino acids long. CDR3 nucleotide sequence: TGTGCCAGCAAGGGAGGGGCTAGGAACACTGAAGCTTTCTTT. Translated: CASKGGARNTEAFF.

This clonotype was observed a handful of times. This chain uses TRBV29-1 with TRBJ1-3; 11 bases match TRBD1. Germline V gene sequence: CDR1 SQVTM, CDR2 ANQGSEA. Unmatched junction bases numbered 6, after V lost 6 bases and J lost 8 bases. The CDR3 is 13 amino acids. CDR3 coding DNA: TGCAGCGTACGGGGGACAGGGGGAGACACCATATATTTT. Residues: CSVRGTGGDTIYF. Complete variable domain (other parts from reference TRBV29-1 and TRBJ1-3): SAVISQKPSRDICQRGTSLTIQCQVDSQVTMMFWYRQQPGQSLTLIATANQGSEATYESGFVIDKFPISRPNLTFSTLTVSNMSPEDSSIYLCSVRGTGGDTIYFGEGSWLTVV.

This clonotype was counted only a few times. This chain connects TRBV11-2 to TRBJ2-7; 10 bases map to TRBD2. The germline V gene has CDR1 SGHAT and CDR2 FQNNGV. The V gene end was trimmed by 5 bases and the J gene end by 1 base; junction bases not matched to a gene: 5. CDR3 length: 15 amino acids. CDR3 bases: TGTGCCAGCAGCCCTACTAGCGGGAAATCCTACGAGCAGTACTTC. Its protein product is CASSPTSGKSYEQYF.

The J gene is TRBJ1-3, the V gene TRBV7-9; a possible D gene is TRBD1 (5 bases). CDR3 length equals 12 residues. Trimming removed 3 bases at V and 7 bases at J, with 7 bases between. Germline V CDR1 and CDR2: SEHNR, FQNEAQ (reference sequence). The CDR3 is CASSLGPNTIYF. DNA of the CDR3: TGTGCCAGCAGCTTGGGGCCTAACACCATATATTTT.

V is TRBV29-1 and J is TRBJ2-2; D may be TRBD2 (6 bases). Germline V gives CDR1 SQVTM, CDR2 ANQGSEA. CDR3 length: 14 amino acids. With 7 bases removed from V and 4 bases from J, the gap between germline ends came to 16 bases. CDR3 bases: TGCAGCGCCCATCGAAGCGGGCTCACCGGGGAGCTGTTTTTT. It yields the protein CSAHRSGLTGELFF.

The chain has TRBV29-1 and TRBJ2-1, with 10 positions matching TRBD2. With V trimmed by 3 bases and J by 8 bases, 4 bases remained unmatched. CDR3 size: 13 residues. Germline V CDR1 and CDR2: SQVTM, ANQGSEA. Here the CDR3 reads CSVDTLAGDEQFF. The DNA for the CDR3 is TGCAGCGTTGATACCCTAGCGGGGGATGAGCAGTTCTTC.

This clonotype has more than one count but fewer than ten. The chain couples TRBV6-4 to TRBJ1-1; no clear D gene. CDR1 is MRHNA and CDR2 is SNTAGT in the germline V gene. V gave up 0 bases and J gave up 11 bases, with 7 bases separating them. CDR3 length equals 11 residues. CDR3 in amino acids: CASSDSEGAFF. The CDR3 DNA follows: TGTGCCAGCAGTGACTCAGAGGGCGCTTTCTTT.

V usage is TRBV20-1 and J usage is TRBJ1-5, with 8 positions matching TRBD1. The CDR3 is made up of 14 amino acids. The germline V gene encodes CDR1 DFQATT and CDR2 SNEGSKA (reference sequence). The junction had 2 bases not matched to a gene; V was cut back by 0 bases and J by 4 bases. The DNA for the CDR3 is TGCAGTGCTAGAGATAACAGGGGGAATCAGCCCCAGCATTTT. Its translation: CSARDNRGNQPQHF.

The rearrangement joins TRBV13 to TRBJ1-1; D call uncertain. The CDR3 is 13 amino acids. V lost 0 bases to trimming and J lost 3 bases, with 5 bases between them. Germline-derived CDR1 and CDR2 are PRHDT and FYEKMQ (reference sequence). The chain's CDR3 is CASSLGRHTEAFF. The CDR3 DNA reads as TGTGCCAGCAGCTTAGGTAGACACACTGAAGCTTTCTTT.

This clonotype turned up a few times. The genes are TRBV28 and TRBJ2-7; no reliable D call. In germline, CDR1 is MDHEN, CDR2 SYDVKM. V was cut by 11 bases and J by 5 bases, with 16 bases left in between. This CDR3 is 12 amino acids long. The CDR3 DNA reads TGTGCCGTGCGCAAAGGCACCGACGAGCAGTACTTC. Amino acids: CAVRKGTDEQYF. Full variable domain (remainder filled in from reference TRBV28 and TRBJ2-7): DVKVTQSSRYLVKRTGEKVFLECVQDMDHENMFWYRQDPGLGLRLIYFSYDVKMKEKGDIPEGYSVSREKKERFSLILESASTNQTSMYLCAVRKGTDEQYFGPGTRLTVT.

This clonotype was seen a few times. The chain uses TRBV7-2 and TRBJ1-2; the D gene is possibly TRBD1 (5 bases). Looked up from germline, CDR1 is SGHTA and CDR2 is FQGNSA. Trimming removed 1 base from V and 5 bases from J, with 14 bases in between. The CDR3 is 15 amino acids. CDR3 residues: CASSLVAGILYGYTF. CDR3 nucleotides: TGTGCCAGCAGCTTAGTGGCAGGGATCCTTTATGGCTACACCTTC.

A few counts support this clonotype. The V call is TRBV10-3, the J call TRBJ2-7; TRBD2 aligns across 8 bases. CDR3 length: 14 amino acids. CDR1 and CDR2 from the germline V gene are ENHRY and SYGVKD. V shed 8 bases and J 5 bases; nucleotides not matched to a gene: 11. The CDR3: CAIGTGTSNDEQYF. The CDR3 bases are TGTGCCATCGGGACCGGGACTAGTAATGACGAGCAGTACTTC.

This CDR3 is CASSTTGGLGEKLFF. The CDR3 nucleotides read TGTGCCAGCAGCACTACAGGGGGCTTGGGTGAAAAACTGTTTTTT. The V gene is TRBV7-3, the J gene TRBJ1-4, with 9 bases fitting TRBD1. V shed 5 bases, J shed 7 bases, and the junction held 8 bases outside the gene matches. The CDR3 runs to 15 residues. Per the germline V gene, CDR1 is SGHTA and CDR2 is FQGTGA. Drawing the rest from reference TRBV7-3 and TRBJ1-4, the complete variable domain is GAGVSQTPSNKVTEKGKYVELRCDPISGHTALYWYRQSLGQGPEFLIYFQGTGAADDSGLPNDRFFAVRPEGSVSTLKIQRTERGDSAVYLCASSTTGGLGEKLFFGSGTQLSVL.

This clonotype was seen at least ten times. The chain recombines TRBV29-1 with TRBJ2-7, with 7 bases that match TRBD2. CDR1 is SQVTM and CDR2 is ANQGSEA in the germline V gene. The J segment lost 3 bases and the V segment lost 4 bases, leaving 6 bases of the junction unmatched. The CDR3 has 13 amino acids. The DNA of the CDR3 is TGCAGCGTTGCATCTAGCGGCAGCTACGAGCAGTACTTC. Its translation: CSVASSGSYEQYF.